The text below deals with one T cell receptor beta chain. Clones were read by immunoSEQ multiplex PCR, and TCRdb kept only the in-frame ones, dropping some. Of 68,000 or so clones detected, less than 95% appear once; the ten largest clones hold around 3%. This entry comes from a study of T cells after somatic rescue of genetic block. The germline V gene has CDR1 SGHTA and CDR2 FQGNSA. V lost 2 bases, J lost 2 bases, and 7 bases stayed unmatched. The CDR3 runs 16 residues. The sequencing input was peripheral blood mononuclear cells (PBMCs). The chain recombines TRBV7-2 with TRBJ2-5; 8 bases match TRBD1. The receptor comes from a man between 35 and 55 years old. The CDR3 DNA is TGTGCCAGCAGCTTACTCGGCCAGGGGGCACAAGAGACCCAGTACTTC. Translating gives CASSLLGQGAQETQYF.